This TCR beta chain was recovered during a study of identical twins' blood T cells. Original processing methods: Clonotypes per individual ranged from about 85,000 to nearly 550,000. Using its own MiXCR run on the 5' RACE reads, TCRdb lists one record per CDR3 protein. In this record, the V and J calls reflect TCRdb's handling and not the investigators' own analysis. The table shows roughly 380,000 distinct CDR3 sequences, with about 28% occurring only once. Overall study results and limits: Shared CDR3 clonotype counts tracked mainly the product of cloneset sizes. Each donor's most abundant TCRbeta clonotypes shared more CDR3 sequences with her twin than unrelated donors.

This CDR3 region has 13 residues. The V gene's germline CDR1 is SGHAT and CDR2 FQNNGV. Unmatched junction bases numbered 6, after V lost 7 bases and J lost 4 bases. The table lists this clonotype with a few counts. Its antigen is undetermined. The three twin pairs were reared together, likely meeting the same infections. The sequence came from a woman between 18 and 49 years old in good health. The sequenced material came from PBMCs. The rearrangement uses TRBV11-2 and TRBJ2-7, with TRBD1 matching 8 bases. CDR3 amino acids: CASTSDREYEQYF. Here the CDR3 DNA reads TGTGCCAGCACCTCGGACAGGGAATACGAGCAGTACTTC.